The clone carrying this T cell receptor beta chain was detected a few times. The germline V and J ends were trimmed by 6 bases and 4 bases, with 10 bases remaining between them. The CDR3 extends over 13 amino acids. The V gene's germline CDR1 is MGHRA and CDR2 YSYEKL. The sample is drawn from a study of CD8 T cells in Susac syndrome. After extraction with the RNeasy kit, roughly 0.5 to 1 ug of the RNA was reverse transcribed using random hexamers. A multiplex approach, immunoSEQ multiplex PCR, amplified TCR beta CDR3 across 54 Vbeta and 13 Jbeta. TCRdb fed the immunoSEQ multiplex PCR reads into MiXCR, producing one record per CDR3 protein. The data show about 300,000 distinct CDR3 sequences, approximately 85% seen once. Sequencing targeted TCR beta in T cells from blood (CD8+ and CD4+). Through negative isolation, CD4+ and CD8+ T cells were obtained, while TEMRA cells were enriched using FACS.

The receptor comes from a human donor with multiple sclerosis. The V and J genes are TRBV4-1 and TRBJ2-4; weak D call: TRBD1 (6 bases). The sequenced sample consisted of CD8+ T cells from PBMCs. The CDR3 DNA reads as TGCGCCAGCAGGGGGGCCCTAAAAAACATTCAGTACTTC. Translated, it gives CASRGALKNIQYF.